The present T cell receptor (beta chain) was sequenced within a study of blood T cell repertoires in COVID-19 (TCRdb year 2020). A note on the overall study: Samples from collaborators originated in the United States, Italy and Spain and spanned both the acute and convalescent phases of COVID-19. The prospective study material was composed of cDNA or gDNA derived from T cells, B-cell-depleted T cells, or PBMCs. Deeply sampled blood TCRbeta repertoires from subjects exposed to, actively infected with, or recovered from COVID-19 were included in the dataset. A freely available public database, intended as a resource for researchers studying the immune response to SARS-CoV-2, is where the repertoires were released. The samples were drawn from the first 160 participants of the ongoing ImmuneRACE study and from 1,200 or so subjects provided by 6 global collaborators. The sample metadata nearly always contained a de-identified subject ID, COVID-19 status, age in years and sex. Where available, HLA class I and class II types were taken from metadata supplied by the sample provider and were not determined by assay-based typing.

About this clone itself: The target of this receptor is not known. Base qualities are not recorded, but no much larger clone differs from it by a single base.

The paper as a whole reports these results and caveats: The quantity of clinical and demographic metadata differed by source and by participant and was supplied without curation.

Collaborating institutions collected whole blood in K2EDTA tubes following their own protocols. For TCRbeta analysis, collaborator samples were shipped as frozen whole blood, as isolated PBMCs, or as DNA extracted from either sample type. A distance of 10 bases separates the germline ends of V and J, which lose 0 bases and 7 bases respectively. Per the germline V gene, SGHAT is the CDR1 and FQNNGV is the CDR2. Counted from cysteine to valine, this CDR3 has 13 amino acids. Only the CDR3 DNA stays, 39 bases, in frame from base 1. TCRbeta CDR3 regions were amplified from genomic DNA by means of the immunoSEQ Assay, a bias-controlled multiplex PCR. The original methods were these. The number of nucleated cells in each sample was estimated by amplification of reference gene primers within the assay. Sequence reads were collapsed and filtered to measure the absolute abundance of every unique TCRbeta CDR3 rearrangement. For each sample, productive Simpson clonality was calculated by taking the square root of Simpson's diversity index across productive rearrangements. Not all clones reach the TCRdb copy of this immuneACCESS table, which keeps in-frame sequences only. Checked studies attribute under half of the gap to unresolved V genes and leave the rest unexplained. V and J calls and clone size are those listed in that table; D and trimming were worked out from the DNA. The sample table shows about 200,000 clones, and roughly 86% are seen once. The top ten hold 6.5% to 9% of the sample.

This TCR was recovered from a woman aged 45-65 years with active or convalescent COVID-19. In this chain, TRBV11-2 is recombined with TRBJ2-7; the best D guess is TRBD1, with 5 bases matching. Sequencing was carried out using peripheral blood. In nucleotides, the sequence is TGTGCCAGCAGCTTAGACAGGGCGAGGGAGCAGTACGTC. Its translation reads: CASSLDRAREQYV.